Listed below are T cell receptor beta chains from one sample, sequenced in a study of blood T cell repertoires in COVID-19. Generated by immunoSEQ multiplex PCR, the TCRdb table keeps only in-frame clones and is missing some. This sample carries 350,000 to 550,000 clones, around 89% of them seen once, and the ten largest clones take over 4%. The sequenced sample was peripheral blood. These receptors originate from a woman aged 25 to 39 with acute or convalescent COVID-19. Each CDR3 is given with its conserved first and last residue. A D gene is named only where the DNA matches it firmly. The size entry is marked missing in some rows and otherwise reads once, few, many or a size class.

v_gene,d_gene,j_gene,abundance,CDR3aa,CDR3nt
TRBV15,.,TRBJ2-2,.,CATSRDRERGNTGELFF,TGTGCCACCAGCAGAGATAGGGAGCGCGGTAACACCGGGGAGCTGTTTTTT
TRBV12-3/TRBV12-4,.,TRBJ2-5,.,CASTDQETQYF,TGTGCCAGCACCGACCAAGAGACCCAGTACTTC
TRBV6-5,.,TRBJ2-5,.,CASSYSRTQETQYF,TGTGCCAGCAGTTACTCGCGGACACAAGAGACCCAGTACTTC
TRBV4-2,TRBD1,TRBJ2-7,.,CASSQKTGQGMYEQYF,TGTGCCAGCAGCCAAAAGACGGGACAGGGCATGTACGAGCAGTACTTC
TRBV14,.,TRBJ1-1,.,CASSQERTKNTEAFF,TGTGCCAGCAGCCAAGAGAGGACAAAAAACACTGAAGCTTTCTTT
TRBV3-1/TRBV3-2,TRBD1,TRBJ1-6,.,CASSQVPGGNSPLHF,TGTGCCAGCAGCCAAGTTCCAGGGGGAAATTCACCCCTCCACTTT
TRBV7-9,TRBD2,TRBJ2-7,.,CASSHGTSWTYEQYF,TGTGCCAGCAGCCACGGGACTAGCTGGACCTACGAGCAGTACTTC
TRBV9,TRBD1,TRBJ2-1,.,CASSGYRDRGPPSYNEQFF,TGTGCCAGCAGCGGGTACCGGGACAGGGGGCCCCCCTCCTACAATGAGCAGTTCTTC
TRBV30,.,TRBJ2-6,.,CAWSVGSSISGANVLTF,TGTGCCTGGAGTGTAGGTAGTAGCATCTCTGGGGCCAACGTCCTGACTTTC
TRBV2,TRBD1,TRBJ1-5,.,CASKTGGGNQPQHF,TGTGCCAGCAAAACAGGGGGGGGCAATCAGCCCCAGCATTTT
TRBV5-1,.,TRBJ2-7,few,CASSANSGYEQYF,TGCGCCAGCAGCGCCAACTCGGGCTACGAGCAGTACTTC
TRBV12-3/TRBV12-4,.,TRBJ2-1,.,CASSNWTKGEQFF,TGTGCCAGCAGCAACTGGACAAAGGGTGAGCAGTTCTTC
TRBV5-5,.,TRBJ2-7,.,CASSFPSSYEQYF,TGTGCCAGCAGCTTCCCCAGTTCCTACGAGCAGTACTTC
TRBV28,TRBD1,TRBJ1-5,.,CATSPGTGPNWNGEPQHF,TGTGCCACCTCCCCCGGGACAGGGCCGAATTGGAACGGGGAGCCCCAGCATTTT
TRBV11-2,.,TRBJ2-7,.,CASSLTSFYEQYF,TGTGCCAGCAGCTTAACAAGTTTCTACGAGCAGTACTTC
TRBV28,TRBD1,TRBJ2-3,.,CASSLGTGEEDTQYF,TGTGCCAGCAGTCTAGGGACAGGGGAGGAAGATACGCAGTATTTT
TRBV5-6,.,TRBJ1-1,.,CASKYVGASTEAFF,TGTGCCAGCAAGTACGTAGGGGCAAGCACTGAAGCTTTCTTT
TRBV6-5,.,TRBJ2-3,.,CASRPGTDTQYF,TGTGCCAGCAGGCCCGGTACAGATACGCAGTATTTT
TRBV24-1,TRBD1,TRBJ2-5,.,CATSGVVGTAEETQYF,TGTGCCACCAGTGGCGTCGTGGGGACAGCCGAAGAGACCCAGTACTTC
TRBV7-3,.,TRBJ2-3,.,CASSVRDLDTQYF,TGTGCCAGCAGCGTAAGGGACTTAGATACGCAGTATTTT
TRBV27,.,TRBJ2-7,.,CASSLSRREWNYEQYF,TGTGCCAGCAGTTTATCTCGGAGAGAATGGAACTACGAGCAGTACTTC
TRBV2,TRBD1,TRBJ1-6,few,CASSDNRGSSPLHF,TGTGCCAGCAGTGATAACAGGGGGAGTTCACCCCTCCACTTT